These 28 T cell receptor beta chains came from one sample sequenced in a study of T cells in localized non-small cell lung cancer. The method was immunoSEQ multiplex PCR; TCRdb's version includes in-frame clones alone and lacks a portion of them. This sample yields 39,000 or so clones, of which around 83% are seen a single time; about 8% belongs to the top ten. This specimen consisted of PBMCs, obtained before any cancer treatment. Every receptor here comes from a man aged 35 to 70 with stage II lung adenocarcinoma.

The CDR3 DNA sequence: TGTGCCAGCAGCCGGGATTTACAGAATGAAAAACTGTTTTTT. It translates to CASSRDLQNEKLFF. J is TRBJ1-4 and V is TRBV2; D gene ambiguous. Trimming removed 6 bases from V and 5 bases from J, with 13 bases in between. The CDR3 has 14 amino acids. The germline gives CDR1 SNHLY, CDR2 FYNNEI.

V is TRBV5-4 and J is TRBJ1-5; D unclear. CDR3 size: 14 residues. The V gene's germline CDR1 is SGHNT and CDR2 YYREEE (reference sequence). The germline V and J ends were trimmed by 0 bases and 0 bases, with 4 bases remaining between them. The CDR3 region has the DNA TGTGCCAGCAGCTTGGAAGGTAGCAATCAGCCCCAGCATTTT. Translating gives CASSLEGSNQPQHF.

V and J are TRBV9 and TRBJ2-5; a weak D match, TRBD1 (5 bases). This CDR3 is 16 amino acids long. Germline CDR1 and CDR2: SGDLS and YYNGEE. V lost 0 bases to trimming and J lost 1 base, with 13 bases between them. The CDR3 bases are TGTGCCAGCAGCGTAGGCCCCTTTGACAGCCAAGAGACCCAGTACTTC. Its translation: CASSVGPFDSQETQYF. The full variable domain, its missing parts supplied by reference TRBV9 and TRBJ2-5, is DSGVTQTPKHLITATGQRVTLRCSPRSGDLSVYWYQQSLDQGLQFLIQYYNGEERAKGNILERFSAQQFPDLHSELNLSSLELGDSALYFCASSVGPFDSQETQYFGPGTRLLVL.

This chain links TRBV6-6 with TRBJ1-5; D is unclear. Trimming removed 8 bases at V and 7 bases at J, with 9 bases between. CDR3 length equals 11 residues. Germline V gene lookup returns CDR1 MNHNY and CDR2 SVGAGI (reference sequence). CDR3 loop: CASANLQPQHF. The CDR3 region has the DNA TGTGCCAGCGCTAATCTCCAGCCCCAGCATTTT.

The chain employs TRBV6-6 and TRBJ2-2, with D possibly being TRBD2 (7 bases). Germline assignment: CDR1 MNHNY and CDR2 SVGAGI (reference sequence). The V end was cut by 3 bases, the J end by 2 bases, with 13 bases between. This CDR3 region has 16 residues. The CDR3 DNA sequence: TGTGCCAGCAGTTATGCGGGGGCCCTTAACACCGGGGAGCTGTTTTTT. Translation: CASSYAGALNTGELFF.

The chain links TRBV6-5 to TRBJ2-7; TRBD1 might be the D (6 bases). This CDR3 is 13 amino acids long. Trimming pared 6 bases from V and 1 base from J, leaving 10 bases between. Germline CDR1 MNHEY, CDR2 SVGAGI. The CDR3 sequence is CASRPGQSYEQYF. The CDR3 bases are TGTGCCAGCAGACCCGGACAGTCCTACGAGCAGTACTTC.

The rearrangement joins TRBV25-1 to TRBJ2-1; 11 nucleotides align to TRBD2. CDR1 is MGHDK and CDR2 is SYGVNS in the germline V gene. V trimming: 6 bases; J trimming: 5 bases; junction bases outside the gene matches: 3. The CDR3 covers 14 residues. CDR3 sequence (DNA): TGTGCCAGCAGCGGGACTAGCGGAGACAATGAGCAGTTCTTC. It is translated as CASSGTSGDNEQFF.

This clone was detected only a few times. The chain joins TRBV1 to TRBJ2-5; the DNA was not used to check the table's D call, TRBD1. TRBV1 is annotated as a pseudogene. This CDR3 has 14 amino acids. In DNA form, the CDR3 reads TGCACCAGCAGCCACGCAGGGACAGGGAAGACCCAGTACTTC. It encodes CTSSHAGTGKTQYF.

The CDR3 loop reads CASSQSPVSNQPQHF. As DNA, the CDR3 is TGCGCCAGCAGCCAAAGTCCAGTAAGCAATCAGCCCCAGCATTTT. The chain uses TRBV4-1 and TRBJ1-5, with no clear D. Trimming stripped 2 bases from V and 1 base from J, with 9 bases between. Germline CDR1 MGHRA, CDR2 YSYEKL. The CDR3 loop spans 15 amino acids.

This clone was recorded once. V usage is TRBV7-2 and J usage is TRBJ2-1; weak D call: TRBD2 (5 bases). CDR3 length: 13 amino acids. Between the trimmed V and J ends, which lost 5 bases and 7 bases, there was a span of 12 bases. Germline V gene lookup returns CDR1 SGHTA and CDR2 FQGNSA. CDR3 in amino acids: CASSPTMRNEQFF. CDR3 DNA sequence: TGTGCCAGCAGCCCGACTATGCGGAATGAGCAGTTCTTC.

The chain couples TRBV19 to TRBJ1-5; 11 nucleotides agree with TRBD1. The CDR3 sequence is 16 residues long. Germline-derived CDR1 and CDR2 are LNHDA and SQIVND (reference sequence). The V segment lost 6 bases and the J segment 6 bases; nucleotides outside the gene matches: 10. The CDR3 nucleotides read TGTGCCAGTAGGGGTCCCATGGACAGGGGGCTTCAGCCCCAGCATTTT. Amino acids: CASRGPMDRGLQPQHF.

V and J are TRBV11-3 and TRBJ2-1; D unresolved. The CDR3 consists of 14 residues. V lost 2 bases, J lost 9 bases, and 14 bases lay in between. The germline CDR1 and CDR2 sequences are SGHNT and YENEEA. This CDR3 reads CASSLSMGFGEQFF. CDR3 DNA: TGTGCCAGCAGCTTATCCATGGGGTTTGGTGAGCAGTTCTTC.

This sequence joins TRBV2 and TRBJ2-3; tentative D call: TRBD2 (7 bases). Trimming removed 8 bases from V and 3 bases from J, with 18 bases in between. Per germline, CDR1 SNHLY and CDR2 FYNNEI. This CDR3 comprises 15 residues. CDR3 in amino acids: CASLKGGGETDTQYF. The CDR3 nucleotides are TGTGCCAGCCTTAAGGGGGGGGGCGAGACAGATACGCAGTATTTT.

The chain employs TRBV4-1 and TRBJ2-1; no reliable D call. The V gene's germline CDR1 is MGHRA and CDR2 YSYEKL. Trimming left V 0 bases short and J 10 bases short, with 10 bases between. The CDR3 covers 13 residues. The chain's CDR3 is CASSQDLAREQFF. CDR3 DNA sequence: TGCGCCAGCAGCCAAGACTTAGCCCGGGAGCAGTTCTTC.

CDR3 sequence: CASSHSAGAYNEQFF. CDR3 in DNA: TGTGCCAGCAGCCACTCGGCGGGGGCGTACAATGAGCAGTTCTTC. The chain combines TRBV27 with TRBJ2-1; possibly TRBD2 for D (7 bases). The CDR3 length is 15 residues. Germline V gene data show CDR1 as MNHEY and CDR2 as SMNVEV (reference sequence). Trimming stripped 6 bases from V and 4 bases from J, with 16 bases between.

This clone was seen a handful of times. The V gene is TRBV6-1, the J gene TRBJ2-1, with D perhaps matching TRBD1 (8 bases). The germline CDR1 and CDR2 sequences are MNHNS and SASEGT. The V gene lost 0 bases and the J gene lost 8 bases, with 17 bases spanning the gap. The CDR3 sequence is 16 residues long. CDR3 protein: CASSEAVRTGRDEQFF. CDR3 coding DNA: TGTGCCAGCAGTGAAGCGGTCCGGACAGGGAGGGATGAGCAGTTCTTC.

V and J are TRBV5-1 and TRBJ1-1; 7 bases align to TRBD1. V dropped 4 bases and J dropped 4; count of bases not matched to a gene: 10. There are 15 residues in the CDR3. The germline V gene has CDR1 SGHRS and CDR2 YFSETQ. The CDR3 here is CASSQTGLRVTEAFF. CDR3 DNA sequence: TGCGCCAGCAGCCAGACAGGGTTAAGGGTCACTGAAGCTTTCTTT.

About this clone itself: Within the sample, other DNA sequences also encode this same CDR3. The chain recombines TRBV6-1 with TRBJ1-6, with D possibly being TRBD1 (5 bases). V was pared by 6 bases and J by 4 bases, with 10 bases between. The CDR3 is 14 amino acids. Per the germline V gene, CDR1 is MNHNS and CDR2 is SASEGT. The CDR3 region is CASSAGPYNSPLHF. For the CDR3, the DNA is TGTGCCAGCAGCGCGGGGCCATATAATTCACCCCTCCACTTT.

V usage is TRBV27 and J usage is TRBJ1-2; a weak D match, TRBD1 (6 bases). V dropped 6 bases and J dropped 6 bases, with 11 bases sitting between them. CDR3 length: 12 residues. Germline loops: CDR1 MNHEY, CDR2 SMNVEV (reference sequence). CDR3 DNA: TGTGCCAGCAGGAGGGGGTCGCATGGCTACACCTTC. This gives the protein CASRRGSHGYTF.

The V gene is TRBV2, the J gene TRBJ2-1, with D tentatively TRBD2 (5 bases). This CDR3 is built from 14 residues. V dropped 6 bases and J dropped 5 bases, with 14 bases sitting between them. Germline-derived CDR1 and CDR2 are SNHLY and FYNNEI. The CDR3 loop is CASRILDIHNEQFF. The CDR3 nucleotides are TGTGCCAGCAGGATACTAGATATCCACAATGAGCAGTTCTTC. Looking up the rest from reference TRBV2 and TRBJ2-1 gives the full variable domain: EPEVTQTPSHQVTQMGQEVILRCVPISNHLYFYWYRQILGQKVEFLVSFYNNEISEKSEIFDDQFSVERPDGSNFTLKIRSTKLEDSAMYFCASRILDIHNEQFFGPGTRLTVL.

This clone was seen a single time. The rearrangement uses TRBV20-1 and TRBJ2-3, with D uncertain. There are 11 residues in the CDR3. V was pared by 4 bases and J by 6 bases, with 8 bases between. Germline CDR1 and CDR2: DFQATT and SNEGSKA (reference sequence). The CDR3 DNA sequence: TGCAGTGCTACGTTCGGGGATACGCAGTATTTT. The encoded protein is CSATFGDTQYF.

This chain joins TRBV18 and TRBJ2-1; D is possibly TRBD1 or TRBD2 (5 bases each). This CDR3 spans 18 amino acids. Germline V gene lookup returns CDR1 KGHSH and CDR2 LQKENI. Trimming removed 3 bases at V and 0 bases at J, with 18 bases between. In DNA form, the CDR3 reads TGTGCCAGCTCACCTTTTCAAGACGGGACCGGCTCCTACAATGAGCAGTTCTTC. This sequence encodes CASSPFQDGTGSYNEQFF.

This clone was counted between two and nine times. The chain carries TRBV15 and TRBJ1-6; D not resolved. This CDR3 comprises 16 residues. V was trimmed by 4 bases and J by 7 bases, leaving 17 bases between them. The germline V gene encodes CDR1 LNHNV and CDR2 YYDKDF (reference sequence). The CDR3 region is CATSKPLTVGNSPLHF. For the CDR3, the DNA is TGTGCCACCAGCAAGCCCCTCACGGTGGGGAATTCACCCCTCCACTTT. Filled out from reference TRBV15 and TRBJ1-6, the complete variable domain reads DAMVIQNPRYQVTQFGKPVTLSCSQTLNHNVMYWYQQKSSQAPKLLFHYYDKDFNNEADTPDNFQSRRPNTSFCFLDIRSPGLGDTAMYLCATSKPLTVGNSPLHFGNGTRLTVT.

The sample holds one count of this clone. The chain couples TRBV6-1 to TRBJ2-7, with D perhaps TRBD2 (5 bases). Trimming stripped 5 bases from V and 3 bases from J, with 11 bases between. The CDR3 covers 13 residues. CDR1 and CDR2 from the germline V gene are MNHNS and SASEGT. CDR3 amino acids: CASSLDGNYEQYF. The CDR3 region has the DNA TGTGCCAGCAGTCTGGACGGGAACTACGAGCAGTACTTC.

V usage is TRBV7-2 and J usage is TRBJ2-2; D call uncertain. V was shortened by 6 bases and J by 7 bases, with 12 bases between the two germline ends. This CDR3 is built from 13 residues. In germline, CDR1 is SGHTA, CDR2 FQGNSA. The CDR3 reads CASRPAIRGELFF. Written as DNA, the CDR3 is TGTGCCAGCAGACCCGCAATACGCGGGGAGCTGTTTTTT.

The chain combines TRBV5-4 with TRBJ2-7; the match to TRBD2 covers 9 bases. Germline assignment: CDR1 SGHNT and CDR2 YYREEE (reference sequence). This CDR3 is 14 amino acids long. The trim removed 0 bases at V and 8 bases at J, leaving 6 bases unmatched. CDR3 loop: CASSLASGTSKQYF. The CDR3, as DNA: TGTGCCAGCAGCTTGGCTAGCGGGACTTCCAAGCAGTACTTC.

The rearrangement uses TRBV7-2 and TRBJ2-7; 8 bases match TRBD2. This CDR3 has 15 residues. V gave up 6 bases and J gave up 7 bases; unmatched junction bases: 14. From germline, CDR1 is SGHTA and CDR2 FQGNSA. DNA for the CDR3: TGTGCCAGCAGTTACCAAGCGGGAGCCTCGGGAGAGCAGTACTTC. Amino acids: CASSYQAGASGEQYF.

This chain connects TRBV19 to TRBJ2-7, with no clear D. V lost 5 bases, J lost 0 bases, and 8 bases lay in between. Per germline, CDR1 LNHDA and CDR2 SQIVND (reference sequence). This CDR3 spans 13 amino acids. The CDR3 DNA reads TGTGCCAGTAGTCGCGATTTCTCCTACGAGCAGTACTTC. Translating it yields CASSRDFSYEQYF.